Shown below are 11 T cell receptor beta chains from a single sample sequenced in a study of blood T cell repertoires in COVID-19. Assay used: immunoSEQ multiplex PCR; TCRdb lists only in-frame clones, some missing. The sample consists of 210,000 or so clones, 87% of them appearing once. Input material: PBMCs or T cells enriched from blood (not recorded which). All receptors come from a man aged 25-45 years who had recovered from COVID-19.

This chain uses TRBV7-9 with TRBJ2-7; 9 bases line up with TRBD2. CDR3 size: 17 residues. Germline trimming cut 1 base from V and 0 bases from J; bases unmatched to any gene: 7. Per the germline V gene, CDR1 is SEHNR and CDR2 is FQNEAQ (reference sequence). CDR3 DNA sequence: TGTGCCAGCAGCTTAGTGCGGCTAGCGGGGATCTCCTACGAGCAGTACTTC. It specifies CASSLVRLAGISYEQYF.

The table lists this clone with a few counts. The rearrangement joins TRBV28 to TRBJ1-1, with D tentatively TRBD1 (5 bases). This CDR3 is built from 14 residues. Germline loops: CDR1 MDHEN, CDR2 SYDVKM. V was clipped by 3 bases and J by 1 base, with 9 bases between them. The CDR3 sequence is CASSLSRANTEAFF. The CDR3 DNA is TGTGCCAGCAGTTTGAGCAGGGCGAACACTGAAGCTTTCTTT.

The chain carries TRBV30 and TRBJ1-2; the match to TRBD1 covers 7 bases. The CDR3 has 14 residues. Looked up from germline, CDR1 is GTSNPN and CDR2 is SVGIG (reference sequence). Trimming removed 6 bases from V and 7 bases from J; junction bases left unmatched: 14. The CDR3: CACPTPTGFGGYTF. The CDR3 region has the DNA TGTGCCTGCCCAACACCGACAGGGTTTGGTGGCTACACCTTC.

The gene calls are TRBV5-4 and TRBJ2-7; weak D call: TRBD2 (5 bases). This CDR3 is built from 14 residues. CDR1 is SGHNT, CDR2 YYREEE, per germline (reference sequence). Trimming removed 4 bases from V and 6 bases from J, with 17 bases in between. The CDR3 reads CASSPGTPLTEQYF. DNA for the CDR3: TGTGCCAGCAGCCCGGGAACGCCTTTAACCGAGCAGTACTTC.

V gene TRBV6-1 combines with J gene TRBJ2-4; a weak D match, TRBD1 (6 bases). V shed 3 bases and J shed 8 bases, with 8 bases lying between them. CDR3 size: 12 residues. Germline-derived CDR1 and CDR2 are MNHNS and SASEGT. CDR3: CASSDQGYIQYF. CDR3 DNA sequence: TGTGCCAGCAGTGACCAGGGGTACATTCAGTACTTC.

The chain's CDR3 is CASSSTNRLREQYF. DNA of the CDR3: TGTGCCAGCAGCTCGACGAACCGGTTGAGGGAGCAGTACTTC. The chain combines TRBV7-2 with TRBJ2-7; D unclear. The germline CDR1 and CDR2 sequences are SGHTA and FQGNSA. This CDR3 contains 14 residues. Trimming stripped 4 bases from V and 7 bases from J, with 17 bases between.

CDR3 protein: CASSPRSNSGRAPGELFF. DNA of the CDR3: TGTGCCAGCTCACCACGCTCCAACAGCGGGAGGGCCCCCGGGGAGCTGTTTTTT. The V and J genes are TRBV18 and TRBJ2-2; 10 bases are shared with TRBD2. The CDR3 covers 18 residues. Germline V CDR1 and CDR2: KGHSH, LQKENI. The trim removed 1 base at V and 6 bases at J, leaving 11 bases unmatched.

This clone was counted once. The chain recombines TRBV2 with TRBJ2-3; D remains unclear. Trimming took off 4 bases at V and 0 bases at J, with 11 bases between the two ends. Germline CDR1 SNHLY, CDR2 FYNNEI. The CDR3 extends over 15 amino acids. CDR3 amino acids: CASSARLGSTDTQYF. The CDR3 nucleotides read TGTGCCAGCAGTGCTAGATTAGGCAGCACAGATACGCAGTATTTT.

The chain links TRBV29-1 to TRBJ2-3; unclear D gene. Looked up from germline, CDR1 is SQVTM and CDR2 is ANQGSEA. The V gene lost 5 bases and the J gene lost 1 base, with 16 bases spanning the gap. This CDR3 has 15 amino acids. The CDR3 protein is CSVRYTGPGTDTQYF. The CDR3 DNA reads as TGCAGCGTTCGCTATACTGGTCCGGGCACAGATACGCAGTATTTT.

J is TRBJ2-1 and V is TRBV9, with D perhaps matching TRBD2 (6 bases). Germline V CDR1 and CDR2: SGDLS, YYNGEE. The CDR3 is 15 residues long. Trimming cost V 0 bases and J 5 bases, with 12 bases left between them. The CDR3 sequence is CASSVDGGANNEQFF. CDR3 sequence (DNA): TGTGCCAGCAGCGTAGATGGAGGGGCGAACAATGAGCAGTTCTTC.

V gene TRBV7-2 combines with J gene TRBJ1-1, with 9 bases aligning to TRBD1. This CDR3 comprises 15 residues. The ends lost 3 bases at V and 5 bases at J; junction bases unmatched: 7. Per the germline V gene, CDR1 is SGHTA and CDR2 is FQGNSA. In DNA, the CDR3 is TGTGCCAGCAGCTTCTCAGGACAGGGGCGAACTGAAGCTTTCTTT. Translated: CASSFSGQGRTEAFF.